This T cell receptor (beta chain) is from a study of T cell responses to AZD1222 COVID-19 vaccine. Study outcomes and limitations: Two doses of AZD1222 preceded a rise in Spike-specific TCR breadth and depth. Repertoires were obtained only post-peak T cell response. The donor cohort was predominantly white British with a female majority, and clonal diversity may have been underestimated.

A remark on this clone: The antigen remains unidentified.

CDR1 is SGHTA, CDR2 FQGNSA, per germline. With 5 bases removed from V and 4 bases from J, the gap between germline ends came to 14 bases. The CDR3 runs 14 residues. Profiling relied on immunoSEQ multiplex PCR, and the TCRdb table lists in-frame clones only, not all of them. Of approximately 160,000 clones in the sample, about 91% were seen once. The V and J genes are TRBV7-2 and TRBJ1-1; D is possibly TRBD1 (5 bases). The receptor comes from an adult in good health. The material sequenced was peripheral blood, taken on day 0 of MenACWY control vaccination. The CDR3: CASSLGGKGTEAFF. The CDR3 DNA sequence: TGTGCCAGCAGCCTGGGGGGGAAGGGCACTGAAGCTTTCTTT.